This T cell receptor beta chain was recorded in a study of identical twins. The CDR3 consists of 14 residues. V shed 3 bases and J 3 bases; nucleotides not matched to a gene: 4. Concerning this clonotype itself: Its specificity is not known.

Study results and limitations: Cord blood's abundant beta clonotypes had fewer insertions, unlike memory repertoires.

MiXCR was run by TCRdb on the 5' RACE reads, yielding one entry per CDR3 protein. The sample consists of hundreds of thousands of distinct CDR3 sequences, roughly an eighth of them appearing once. These same data were also listed under a study on yellow fever vaccine responses in identical twins. As reported in that work: Twins' vaccine T cell responses reportedly seemed partly convergent and partly personalized.

This rearrangement joins TRBV12-3 or TRBV12-4 to TRBJ1-1; 7 nucleotides align to TRBD1. The sequence derives from a woman under 30 in good health. Sequenced: PBMCs. CDR3 in DNA: TGTGCCAGCAGTTTTGGACAGGTCGACACTGAAGCTTTCTTT. This sequence encodes CASSFGQVDTEAFF.